Presented here are 29 T cell receptor beta chains from one specimen sequenced in a study of T cell responses to AZD1222 COVID-19 vaccine. Assay: immunoSEQ multiplex PCR; the TCRdb copy retains only in-frame clones and omits some. The top ten clones hold approximately 20% of a sample with 150,000 to 180,000 clones, roughly nine tenths of them seen once. This sample comprised peripheral blood, obtained on day 0 of AZD1222 vaccination. These receptors came from an adult in good health.

The chain uses TRBV11-3 and TRBJ2-1, with 8 nucleotides matching TRBD2. This CDR3 comprises 13 residues. J lost 5 bases, V lost 8 bases, and 5 bases had no gene match. Germline V CDR1 and CDR2: SGHNT, YENEEA. CDR3 amino acids: CASGDSGNNEQFF. The CDR3 nucleotides read TGTGCCAGCGGGGATAGCGGGAACAATGAGCAGTTCTTC. Supplemented by reference TRBV11-3 and TRBJ2-1, the full variable domain reads EAGVVQSPRYKIIEKKQPVAFWCNPISGHNTLYWYLQNLGQGPELLIRYENEEAVDDSQLPKDRFSAERLKGVDSTLKIQPAELGDSAVYLCASGDSGNNEQFFGPGTRLTVL.

V and J are TRBV18 and TRBJ1-1; unclear D gene. The CDR3 is made up of 15 amino acids. Trimming removed 3 bases from V and 3 bases from J, with 14 bases in between. Germline CDR1 and CDR2: KGHSH and LQKENI. In DNA form, the CDR3 reads TGTGCCAGCTCACCGCCGGCCAGATCAGACACTGAAGCTTTCTTT. Its protein product is CASSPPARSDTEAFF.

The chain is built from TRBV5-1 and TRBJ1-5, with TRBD1 matching 7 bases. The germline CDR1 and CDR2 sequences are SGHRS and YFSETQ. The V and J ends lost 4 bases and 4 bases, in that order; junction bases with no gene match: 5. This CDR3 region has 14 residues. CDR3 DNA: TGCGCCAGCAGCCCACAGGGGCCGAATCAGCCCCAGCATTTT. It encodes CASSPQGPNQPQHF. Using reference TRBV5-1 and TRBJ1-5 for the parts outside the CDR3, the full variable domain is KAGVTQTPRYLIKTRGQQVTLSCSPISGHRSVSWYQQTPGQGLQFLFEYFSETQRNKGNFPGRFSGRQFSNSRSEMNVSTLELGDSALYLCASSPQGPNQPQHFGDGTRLSIL.

The chain is built from TRBV7-9 and TRBJ1-3; D ambiguous. Trimming removed 2 bases at V and 9 bases at J, with 11 bases between. This CDR3 is built from 13 residues. Germline-derived CDR1 and CDR2 are SEHNR and FQNEAQ (reference sequence). CDR3 sequence reads: CASSLPEVGTIYF. In nucleotides, the CDR3 is TGTGCCAGCAGCTTACCTGAGGTGGGCACCATATATTTT.

This clone has just a few counts. This sequence joins TRBV7-9 and TRBJ2-3; D remains ambiguous. The CDR3 loop spans 14 amino acids. Trimming took 4 bases from V and 0 from J, leaving 8 bases between them. Germline CDR1 reads SEHNR; CDR2 reads FQNEAQ (reference sequence). CDR3 in amino acids: CASSSRASTDTQYF. The CDR3 DNA reads TGTGCCAGCAGCTCAAGGGCTAGCACAGATACGCAGTATTTT.

The chain recombines TRBV12-3 or TRBV12-4 with TRBJ2-3; D is uncertain. Trimming took off 4 bases at V and 2 bases at J, with 7 bases between the two ends. This CDR3 is 13 amino acids long. In nucleotides, the CDR3 is TGTGCCAGCAGTTACGCCGTCACAGATACGCAGTATTTT. This sequence encodes CASSYAVTDTQYF.

This chain links TRBV7-9 with TRBJ2-3; the D is unclear. V lost 3 bases to trimming and J lost 2 bases, with 9 bases between them. Germline lookup yields CDR1 SEHNR and CDR2 FQNEAQ (reference sequence). CDR3 length: 14 residues. Here the CDR3 reads CASSFLGYTDTQYF. In DNA, the CDR3 is TGTGCCAGCAGCTTTCTGGGGTACACAGATACGCAGTATTTT.

V is TRBV29-1 and J is TRBJ2-1; TRBD1 matches 8 bases. Unmatched junction bases numbered 13, after V lost 4 bases and J lost 8 bases. Germline V gene lookup returns CDR1 SQVTM and CDR2 ANQGSEA. CDR3 size: 15 residues. CDR3 DNA sequence: TGCAGCGTTGGACTTTGGGACAGGTCGAACGATGAGCAGTTCTTC. Translated: CSVGLWDRSNDEQFF.

J is TRBJ1-5 and V is TRBV6-5; TRBD1 might be the D (6 bases). The V end lost 6 bases, the J end lost 0 bases, and 12 bases lay between the germline ends. Germline-derived CDR1 and CDR2 are MNHEY and SVGAGI. The CDR3 extends over 15 amino acids. CDR3 coding DNA: TGTGCCAGCAGCCAAGGACAGATTAGCAATCAGCCCCAGCATTTT. It is translated as CASSQGQISNQPQHF.

The chain joins TRBV6-5 to TRBJ1-4, with TRBD1 matching 7 bases. Looked up from germline, CDR1 is MNHEY and CDR2 is SVGAGI. The CDR3 is 15 residues long. Germline trimming cut 0 bases from V and 6 bases from J; bases unmatched to any gene: 4. The CDR3 protein is CASSYSRDSYEKLFF. The CDR3 DNA reads as TGTGCCAGCAGTTACTCGCGGGACAGTTATGAAAAACTGTTTTTT.

The rearrangement uses TRBV30 and TRBJ1-3, with unresolved D. Trimming left V 3 bases short and J 0 bases short, with 12 bases between. The germline gives CDR1 GTSNPN, CDR2 SVGIG (reference sequence). This CDR3 is 15 amino acids long. The CDR3: CAWRGSLISGNTIYF. The CDR3 region has the DNA TGTGCCTGGAGGGGGTCTCTAATCTCTGGAAACACCATATATTTT.

The chain uses TRBV18 and TRBJ1-3, with TRBD1 matching 7 bases. The CDR3 length is 16 residues. J was trimmed by 1 base and V by 6 bases; bases with no gene match: 9. The germline V gene has CDR1 KGHSH and CDR2 LQKENI. The CDR3: CASSRQGEGSGNTIYF. CDR3 coding DNA: TGTGCCAGCTCCCGACAGGGAGAGGGTTCTGGAAACACCATATATTTT.

This chain joins TRBV4-3 and TRBJ1-3, with no clear D. The CDR3 contains 15 residues. Germline V gene data show CDR1 as LGHNA and CDR2 as YSLEER. V was trimmed by 2 bases and J by 3 bases, leaving 11 bases between them. The CDR3 loop reads CASSQNGLSGNTIYF. CDR3 nucleotides: TGCGCCAGCAGCCAAAACGGGCTCAGTGGAAACACCATATATTTT.

This chain joins TRBV6-5 and TRBJ1-2, with 7 positions matching TRBD1. The germline CDR1 and CDR2 sequences are MNHEY and SVGAGI. The CDR3 loop spans 13 amino acids. The V gene end was trimmed by 7 bases and the J gene end by 8 bases; junction bases not matched to a gene: 10. The CDR3 here is CASTVDRTGGYTF. CDR3 coding DNA: TGTGCCAGCACCGTGGACAGGACGGGAGGCTACACCTTC.

The genes are TRBV5-1 and TRBJ2-5, with D tentatively TRBD2 (6 bases). Germline V gives CDR1 SGHRS, CDR2 YFSETQ. V gave up 4 bases and J gave up 2 bases, with 15 bases separating them. The CDR3 totals 15 residues. The CDR3 spells CASSLKAREQETQYF. The CDR3 bases are TGCGCCAGCAGCCTCAAAGCCCGGGAGCAAGAGACCCAGTACTTC. Combining the CDR3 with reference TRBV5-1 and TRBJ2-5 gives the whole variable domain KAGVTQTPRYLIKTRGQQVTLSCSPISGHRSVSWYQQTPGQGLQFLFEYFSETQRNKGNFPGRFSGRQFSNSRSEMNVSTLELGDSALYLCASSLKAREQETQYFGPGTRLLVL.

The chain couples TRBV5-1 to TRBJ2-7; D may be TRBD2 (6 bases). Looked up from germline, CDR1 is SGHRS and CDR2 is YFSETQ. V lost 5 bases, J lost 0 bases, and 12 bases lay in between. CDR3 size: 14 residues. CDR3 sequence reads: CASRTGLTSYEQYF. The CDR3 nucleotides are TGCGCCAGCAGAACGGGACTCACCTCCTACGAGCAGTACTTC.

The chain joins TRBV19 to TRBJ2-1; 8 bases line up with TRBD2. The V and J ends lost 5 bases and 1 base, in that order; junction bases with no gene match: 13. This CDR3 has 18 amino acids. Germline loops: CDR1 LNHDA, CDR2 SQIVND (reference sequence). CDR3 sequence (DNA): TGTGCCAGTAGTCCCCGGGGACTAGGATTTGGGTCCTACAATGAGCAGTTCTTC. Translated, it gives CASSPRGLGFGSYNEQFF.

The chain joins TRBV7-2 to TRBJ2-3; D may correspond to TRBD1 or TRBD2 (5 bases each). Deletions cut 1 base from V and 2 bases from J, with 13 bases between. Germline loops: CDR1 SGHTA, CDR2 FQGNSA. The CDR3 contains 16 residues. DNA of the CDR3: TGTGCCAGCAGCTTAGGTGTGGGACCCGTCACAGATACGCAGTATTTT. Amino acids: CASSLGVGPVTDTQYF.

The chain couples TRBV6-5 to TRBJ1-6; D unclear. Germline V gene sequence: CDR1 MNHEY, CDR2 SVGAGI. This CDR3 spans 14 amino acids. The germline V and J ends were trimmed by 7 bases and 7 bases, with 14 bases remaining between them. Written as DNA, the CDR3 is TGTGCCAGCAAACAAGAACTTTACAATTCACCCCTCCACTTT. As protein: CASKQELYNSPLHF.

This clone appeared a single time. The V call is TRBV11-2, the J call TRBJ1-3; D is unresolved. This CDR3 has 14 residues. The germline CDR1 and CDR2 sequences are SGHAT and FQNNGV. Trimming left V 10 bases short and J 2 bases short, with 15 bases between. The CDR3 reads CATSTGGAGNTIYF. CDR3 DNA: TGTGCCACTTCTACGGGCGGGGCTGGAAACACCATATATTTT.

A few counts support this clone. The chain links TRBV11-3 to TRBJ2-1; TRBD2 is a possible D gene (6 bases). Per germline, CDR1 SGHNT and CDR2 YENEEA. V was pared by 1 base and J by 0 bases, with 10 bases between. The CDR3 totals 16 residues. In DNA, the CDR3 is TGTGCCAGCAGCTTAGCGGGAGCCCTCTCCTACAATGAGCAGTTCTTC. Its translation: CASSLAGALSYNEQFF. The variable domain in full, with the rest retrieved from reference TRBV11-3 and TRBJ2-1, is EAGVVQSPRYKIIEKKQPVAFWCNPISGHNTLYWYLQNLGQGPELLIRYENEEAVDDSQLPKDRFSAERLKGVDSTLKIQPAELGDSAVYLCASSLAGALSYNEQFFGPGTRLTVL.

As to this clone: At one end, the junction sequence differs from germline, possibly due to a read error. The chain carries TRBV4-3 and TRBJ1-5; D possibly corresponds to TRBD1 (6 bases). This CDR3 is 15 amino acids long. Germline CDR1 LGHNA, CDR2 YSLEER. The CDR3 DNA is TGCGCCAGCAGCCAAGATGCGGGGGGCAACCAGCCCCAGCATTTT. As protein: CASSQDAGGNQPQHF.

This chain connects TRBV25-1 to TRBJ1-2; 10 nucleotides align to TRBD1. The CDR3 length is 17 residues. With 1 base clipped from V and 6 bases from J, the junction kept 11 bases outside the gene matches. Germline CDR1 reads MGHDK; CDR2 reads SYGVNS. CDR3 in DNA: TGTGCCAGCAGTGAATTCTCGGGGACAGGGGAGTGGGATGGCTACACCTTC. It translates to CASSEFSGTGEWDGYTF.

In this sample, this clone turned up many times. The V and J genes are TRBV19 and TRBJ2-3, with D perhaps matching TRBD2 (5 bases). This CDR3 spans 15 amino acids. The ends were cut back, 5 bases at V and 0 bases at J, with 12 bases in the middle. Germline-derived CDR1 and CDR2 are LNHDA and SQIVND (reference sequence). For the CDR3, the DNA is TGTGCCAGTAGTCAGCGGTTATCTAGCACAGATACGCAGTATTTT. This gives the protein CASSQRLSSTDTQYF.

V gene TRBV7-8 combines with J gene TRBJ2-3; a possible D gene is TRBD1 (5 bases). Looked up from germline, CDR1 is SGHVS and CDR2 is FQNEAQ. CDR3 size: 15 residues. The V end was cut by 5 bases, the J end by 2 bases, with 14 bases between. As DNA, the CDR3 is TGTGCCAGCAGCCGACTGACTGGACACACAGATACGCAGTATTTT. This codes for CASSRLTGHTDTQYF.

The chain combines TRBV19 with TRBJ2-7; D possibly corresponds to TRBD2 (5 bases). Germline V gene sequence: CDR1 LNHDA, CDR2 SQIVND (reference sequence). This CDR3 has 13 residues. Trimming took off 7 bases at V and 2 bases at J, with 12 bases between the two ends. The CDR3 protein is CASMMSGTYEQYF. CDR3 sequence (DNA): TGTGCCAGTATGATGTCGGGGACCTACGAGCAGTACTTC. Supplemented by reference TRBV19 and TRBJ2-7, the full variable domain reads DGGITQSPKYLFRKEGQNVTLSCEQNLNHDAMYWYRQDPGQGLRLIYYSQIVNDFQKGDIAEGYSVSREKKESFPLTVTSAQKNPTAFYLCASMMSGTYEQYFGPGTRLTVT.

This chain connects TRBV27 to TRBJ1-2, with 12 bases matching TRBD1. V was clipped by 1 base and J by 8 bases; unmatched bases: 8. The germline V gene encodes CDR1 MNHEY and CDR2 SMNVEV (reference sequence). The CDR3 is 16 residues long. Here the CDR3 DNA reads TGTGCCAGCAGTTTATTTCCCGGGACAGGGGGCGACGGCTACACCTTC. Translated, it gives CASSLFPGTGGDGYTF.

This rearrangement joins TRBV7-2 to TRBJ2-3; D is undetermined. Germline values: CDR1 SGHTA, CDR2 FQGNSA. V dropped 5 bases and J dropped 0 bases, with 3 bases sitting between them. The CDR3 is 12 residues long. CDR3 in amino acids: CASSKSTDTQYF. CDR3 sequence (DNA): TGTGCCAGCAGCAAGAGCACAGATACGCAGTATTTT.

The J gene is TRBJ2-1, the V gene TRBV12-3 or TRBV12-4; TRBD2 matches at 8 bases. J gave up 16 bases and V 3 bases, and 8 bases lay outside the gene matches. CDR3 length: 12 amino acids. In nucleotides, the CDR3 is TGTGCCAGCAGTTTCCCCGGGACTAGTAGATTCTTC. It encodes CASSFPGTSRFF.